One and the same sample provided the 19 T cell receptor beta chains below, sequenced in a study of blood T cell repertoires in COVID-19. Profiled with immunoSEQ multiplex PCR; TCRdb holds only in-frame clones, not every one. The table includes around 500,000 clones, 70% to 90% detected once. Sequenced input: peripheral blood. These receptors all stem from a human donor in a cohort sampled during active COVID-19.

The chain joins TRBV7-2 to TRBJ2-7; possibly TRBD1 for D (6 bases). V shed 5 bases and J shed 1 base, with 15 bases lying between them. The CDR3 consists of 15 residues. In germline, CDR1 is SGHTA, CDR2 FQGNSA. In nucleotides, the CDR3 is TGTGCCAGCAGCCAGGGGCCAGCCCGTTCCTACGAGCAGTACTTC. This sequence encodes CASSQGPARSYEQYF. The variable domain in full, with the rest retrieved from reference TRBV7-2 and TRBJ2-7, is GAGVSQSPSNKVTEKGKDVELRCDPISGHTALYWYRQSLGQGLEFLIYFQGNSAPDKSGLPSDRFSAERTGGSVSTLTIQRTQQEDSAVYLCASSQGPARSYEQYFGPGTRLTVT.

CDR3 DNA sequence: TGCAGCGTTCGGGGGGCTGGAGAGACCCAGTACTTC. This sequence encodes CSVRGAGETQYF. The rearrangement joins TRBV29-1 to TRBJ2-5; weak D call: TRBD2 (7 bases). The V gene's germline CDR1 is SQVTM and CDR2 ANQGSEA. The CDR3 has 12 amino acids. V dropped 5 bases and J dropped 4 bases, with 11 bases sitting between them.

For this clone: This same CDR3 is encoded by further DNA sequences in the sample. The chain carries TRBV5-1 and TRBJ2-7, with 9 bases that match TRBD1. V shed 0 bases and J 1 base; nucleotides not matched to a gene: 2. This CDR3 contains 15 residues. CDR1 and CDR2 from the germline V gene are SGHRS and YFSETQ. The CDR3: CASSLEGQGSYEQYF. CDR3 nucleotides: TGCGCCAGCAGCTTGGAGGGACAGGGTTCCTACGAGCAGTACTTC.

This chain joins TRBV19 and TRBJ2-1, with 14 nucleotides matching TRBD2. The CDR3 is 20 residues long. The ends lost 4 bases at V and 10 bases at J; junction bases unmatched: 21. Per the germline V gene, CDR1 is LNHDA and CDR2 is SQIVND (reference sequence). The CDR3 DNA sequence: TGTGCCAGTAGTACCAGGGATTTCGGGAGACTAGCGGGAGGGCCGGGGGAGCAGTTCTTC. This codes for CASSTRDFGRLAGGPGEQFF.

This chain connects TRBV3-1 (or the pseudogene TRBV3-2) to TRBJ1-3; 7 bases fit TRBD1. The CDR3 is made up of 18 amino acids. Germline CDR1 reads LGHDT; CDR2 reads YNNKEL (reference sequence). Trimming cost V 4 bases and J 0 bases; bases outside gene matches: 12. The CDR3 DNA is TGTGCCAGCAGCCCATCCCCCGGACAGGCGAGCTCTGGAAACACCATATATTTT. This encodes CASSPSPGQASSGNTIYF.

The V and J genes are TRBV5-6 and TRBJ1-2; no clear D. V lost 2 bases to trimming and J lost 4 bases, with 12 bases between them. CDR1 and CDR2 from the germline V gene are SGHDT and YYEEEE. The CDR3 is made up of 14 amino acids. For the CDR3, the DNA is TGTGCCAGCAGCTTCAGAATTCGATCCTATGGCTACACCTTC. Translating gives CASSFRIRSYGYTF. Combining the CDR3 with reference TRBV5-6 and TRBJ1-2 gives the whole variable domain DAGVTQSPTHLIKTRGQQVTLRCSPKSGHDTVSWYQQALGQGPQFIFQYYEEEERQRGNFPDRFSGHQFPNYSSELNVNALLLGDSALYLCASSFRIRSYGYTFGSGTRLTVV.

The V call is TRBV19, the J call TRBJ2-5, with a weak D call TRBD1 (5 bases). CDR1 and CDR2 (germline): LNHDA, SQIVND (reference sequence). V was cut by 1 base and J by 5 bases, with 11 bases left in between. The CDR3 covers 14 residues. The CDR3 is CASSIASGRETQYF. CDR3 DNA sequence: TGTGCCAGTAGTATAGCGTCAGGGCGTGAGACCCAGTACTTC.

The rearrangement links TRBV5-1 to TRBJ1-1; D is unresolved. The CDR3 sequence is 14 residues long. Germline V gives CDR1 SGHRS, CDR2 YFSETQ. Trimming removed 2 bases from V and 0 bases from J, with 8 bases in between. The CDR3 sequence: CASSLNPVNTEAFF. The CDR3, as DNA: TGCGCCAGCAGCTTAAACCCGGTGAACACTGAAGCTTTCTTT. Combining the CDR3 with reference TRBV5-1 and TRBJ1-1 gives the whole variable domain KAGVTQTPRYLIKTRGQQVTLSCSPISGHRSVSWYQQTPGQGLQFLFEYFSETQRNKGNFPGRFSGRQFSNSRSEMNVSTLELGDSALYLCASSLNPVNTEAFFGQGTRLTVV.

The chain combines TRBV18 with TRBJ2-7; 10 nucleotides agree with TRBD1. V lost 6 bases, J lost 3 bases, and 8 bases stayed unmatched. Germline loops: CDR1 KGHSH, CDR2 LQKENI. This CDR3 has 15 residues. In DNA form, the CDR3 reads TGTGCCAGCTCCCCCGGGACAGGGGATTACTACGAGCAGTACTTC. Amino acid sequence: CASSPGTGDYYEQYF.

The rearrangement uses TRBV6-5 and TRBJ2-3, with TRBD1 identical over 8 bases. J was trimmed by 4 bases and V by 4 bases; bases with no gene match: 4. Germline-derived CDR1 and CDR2 are MNHEY and SVGAGI. The CDR3 totals 14 residues. The CDR3: CASSFDRGADTQYF. DNA for the CDR3: TGTGCCAGCAGTTTCGACAGGGGAGCAGATACGCAGTATTTT.

The rearrangement links TRBV9 to TRBJ2-7; no reliable D call. CDR1 is SGDLS and CDR2 is YYNGEE in the germline V gene. CDR3 size: 15 residues. V lost 3 bases and J lost 0, with 13 bases in between. The CDR3 region is CASSADRLASYEQYF. CDR3 sequence (DNA): TGTGCCAGCAGCGCAGATCGACTGGCCTCCTACGAGCAGTACTTC.

This clone was seen only once. This rearrangement joins TRBV5-6 to TRBJ2-1; no reliable D call. Per germline, CDR1 SGHDT and CDR2 YYEEEE. With 0 bases removed from V and 2 bases from J, the gap between germline ends came to 9 bases. This CDR3 spans 15 amino acids. CDR3 in amino acids: CASSLGRRPYNEQFF. The CDR3 DNA is TGTGCCAGCAGCTTGGGGAGACGCCCCTACAATGAGCAGTTCTTC.

The chain links TRBV29-1 to TRBJ1-1, with 7 bases identical to TRBD1. From germline, CDR1 is SQVTM and CDR2 ANQGSEA. The CDR3 spans 14 residues. With 4 bases clipped from V and 5 bases from J, the junction kept 10 bases outside the gene matches. The CDR3 sequence: CSVGTAGGRTEAFF. The CDR3, as DNA: TGCAGCGTTGGAACGGCAGGGGGAAGGACTGAAGCTTTCTTT.

J is TRBJ2-3 and V is TRBV4-1; TRBD2 might be the D (6 bases). Trimming shortened V by 0 bases and J by 7 bases, and 11 bases separated the two germline ends. This CDR3 region has 14 residues. CDR1 is MGHRA, CDR2 YSYEKL, per germline. The CDR3 sequence is CASSQDLGGNTQYF. The DNA for the CDR3 is TGCGCCAGCAGCCAAGATCTTGGGGGGAATACGCAGTATTTT.

This chain links TRBV2 with TRBJ2-5, with a tentative D call TRBD2 (6 bases). Looked up from germline, CDR1 is SNHLY and CDR2 is FYNNEI. Trimming cost V 7 bases and J 5 bases, with 14 bases left between them. CDR3 length: 13 amino acids. CDR3: CASTRGTGETQYF. The CDR3 region has the DNA TGTGCCAGCACGCGGGGTACTGGGGAGACCCAGTACTTC.

CDR3 nucleotide sequence: TGTGCCAGCAGCCAGGGAGGGGAGCAGTACTTC. It encodes CASSQGGEQYF. This chain connects TRBV14 to TRBJ2-7; 7 bases line up with TRBD2. The CDR3 runs 11 residues. The germline CDR1 and CDR2 sequences are SGHDN and FVKESK. V shed 3 bases and J 7 bases; nucleotides not matched to a gene: 0.

This chain uses TRBV5-5 with TRBJ1-5, with 7 positions matching TRBD1. The junction had 5 bases not matched to a gene; V was cut back by 1 base and J by 1 base. This CDR3 is 16 amino acids long. Per the germline V gene, CDR1 is SGHKS and CDR2 is YYEKEE (reference sequence). In DNA form, the CDR3 reads TGTGCCAGCAGCTTGTACATCAGGGGGAGCAATCAGCCCCAGCATTTT. Translated, it gives CASSLYIRGSNQPQHF.

J is TRBJ2-2 and V is TRBV7-3; weak D call: TRBD1 (5 bases). Germline CDR1 is SGHTA and CDR2 is FQGTGA. This CDR3 region has 12 residues. Deletions cut 5 bases from V and 11 bases from J, with 12 bases between. CDR3 in DNA: TGTGCCAGCAGCCCCCAGGGTGCTGAGCTGTTTTTT. This sequence encodes CASSPQGAELFF.

The chain joins TRBV24-1 to TRBJ1-2; possible D gene TRBD1, 6 bases. The CDR3 has 14 amino acids. V lost 7 bases and J 8 bases, leaving 19 bases between the germline ends. Looked up from germline, CDR1 is KGHDR and CDR2 is SFDVKD. CDR3 nucleotide sequence: TGTGCCACCAGCCCCGCGGGGGGGGCGCGGGGCTACACCTTC. Its protein is CATSPAGGARGYTF.